This TCR beta chain appears in the sequencing data of a study of OX40 agonist ivuxolimab in advanced cancers. Regarding the research as a whole: Ivuxolimab, which targeted the costimulatory receptor OX40 (CD134), was an agonistic, fully human IgG2 monoclonal antibody. Intravenous ivuxolimab was administered to patients every 2 weeks at six dose levels: 0.01, 0.1, 0.3, 1.5, 3 and 10 mg/kg. Among the 52 dose-escalation patients, roughly 20 had hepatocellular carcinoma, about 15 melanoma, 9 renal cell carcinoma and 9 head and neck cancer. A male proportion of about 79% and a mean age of approximately 61 years, ranging from roughly 20 to 80, were recorded for the dose-escalation cohort. Prior anti-PD-1, anti-PD-L1 or anti-CTLA-4 therapy was permitted, and checkpoint inhibitors had been received by around 39% of dose-escalation patients. Three dose-escalation patients achieved partial responses, one with hepatocellular carcinoma and two with cutaneous melanoma. The point of sequencing TCRbeta in the periphery was to test whether ivuxolimab changed TCR sequence diversity and drove clonal T-cell expansion. The paper covers the monotherapy dose-escalation part of the phase I ivuxolimab trial, which included N ≈ 54 patients.

The germline V gene encodes CDR1 SGDLS and CDR2 YYNGEE. Clipping removes 0 bases from V and 7 bases from J, with 7 as the unmatched junction base count. From the cysteine up to the phenylalanine, the CDR3 has a length of 16 residues. Only CDR3 DNA remains: 48 bases, in frame from the first base. Genomic DNA was extracted from sorted cells for sequencing of the TCRbeta CDR3 region. TCRbeta CDR3 regions were sequenced using the immunoSEQ Assay. Drawn from immuneACCESS, this table holds only the in-frame rearrangements with V and J called that TCRdb kept. Clones are partly lost; checked studies trace under half to an unresolved V gene and leave the rest unexplained. This sample has tens of thousands of clones in its table, and around nine tenths of those were observed once. 10% to 15% of the sample lies in the top ten. As for this clone: Its antigen remains unidentified. Base quality data are lacking; no much larger clone is found one base away.

Patients with autoimmune disease history or receiving systemic immunosuppression were excluded from the trial. In every dose cohort, peripheral blood was drawn for TCR sequencing at baseline, cycle 4 day 1, and cycle 7 day 1. The samples were taken from a phase I, first-in-human, multicenter, open-label dose-escalation trial of ivuxolimab. Adults with locally advanced or metastatic melanoma, renal cell carcinoma, hepatocellular carcinoma or head and neck squamous cell carcinoma were enrolled in the trial. CD4+ and CD8+ T cells were sorted separately from peripheral blood before TCR sequencing. Findings and caveats that apply to the study as a whole: In partial responders in the 0.1-3.0 mg/kg groups, normalized peripheral clonal expansion was found to be among the lowest, especially among CD8+ T cells. At doses of 0.1 to 3.0 mg/kg, clonal expansion of both CD4+ and CD8+ T cells in blood was seen between baseline and week 6. Low levels of normalized T-cell clonal expansion were also shown by some nonresponding patients. The antigen specificity of the clonally expanded peripheral T cells was not determined. After ivuxolimab, CD8+ T cells had more expanded clones than CD4+ T cells on average.

This chain is built from TRBV9 and TRBJ1-6, with TRBD1 identical over 7 junction bases. The TCR comes from an adult with an advanced solid tumor such as melanoma, head and neck, liver or kidney cancer. This specimen was CD4+ or CD8+ T cells sorted from blood, taken in a trial of the OX40 agonist ivuxolimab. The CDR3 protein is CASSVGVGTENSPLHF. In nucleotides, the sequence is TGTGCCAGCAGCGTAGGGGTGGGGACAGAAAATTCACCCCTCCACTTT.